Sequencing of this T cell receptor beta chain was carried out in a study of blood T cell repertoires in COVID-19. Turning to the study itself: Material from acute and convalescent COVID-19 was sourced from the United States, Italy and Spain. T cells, B-cell-depleted T cells, or PBMCs provided the cDNA or gDNA that served as material.

Germline V gene sequence: CDR1 SGHRS, CDR2 YFSETQ. This CDR3 spans 14 amino acids. V lost 0 bases, J lost 3 bases, and 2 bases stayed unmatched. Per the study methods: Cell counts per sample came from amplifying reference gene primers. The method was immunoSEQ multiplex PCR; TCRdb's version includes in-frame clones alone and lacks a portion of them. The DNA was the basis for D and trimming; V, J and clone size are from that table. The sample includes over 85,000 clones, roughly 90% seen only once; the top ten take approximately 5%. This rearrangement joins TRBV5-1 to TRBJ2-5, with 7 bases identical to TRBD2. The TCR comes from a woman aged 50 to 65 with COVID-19, enrolled during active disease. Sequences were obtained from peripheral blood. The CDR3 spells CASSLDLAEETQYF. DNA for the CDR3: TGCGCCAGCAGCTTGGATCTAGCGGAAGAGACCCAGTACTTC.